One sample yielded the 27 T cell receptor beta chains listed below, sequenced in a study of blood T cell repertoires in COVID-19. Libraries were prepared by immunoSEQ multiplex PCR; TCRdb keeps only in-frame clonotypes and omits some of them. The repertoire holds about 290,000 clones, with 85% as singletons. The source material was peripheral blood. These receptors all come from a woman between 45 and 65 years old with active or convalescent COVID-19.

This clone was found once. J is TRBJ1-3 and V is TRBV30; D may be TRBD1 (6 bases). The CDR3 totals 17 residues. Looked up from germline, CDR1 is GTSNPN and CDR2 is SVGIG (reference sequence). The CDR3 loop is CAMEWSSPWGQGNTIYF. The DNA for the CDR3 is TGTGCTATGGAGTGGTCTTCCCCTTGGGGGCAAGGAAACACCATATATTTT.

The chain combines TRBV12-3 or TRBV12-4 with TRBJ1-2; 8 bases line up with TRBD1. Trimming removed 1 base from V and 6 bases from J; junction bases left unmatched: 1. The CDR3 totals 13 residues. CDR3 amino acids: CASSLDRGDGYTF. DNA of the CDR3: TGTGCCAGCAGTTTAGACAGGGGGGATGGCTACACCTTC.

The chain combines TRBV28 with TRBJ1-2; D gene unclear. Trimming cost V 6 bases and J 6 bases, with 14 bases left between them. The germline V gene encodes CDR1 MDHEN and CDR2 SYDVKM. CDR3 size: 13 residues. The CDR3: CASSPSVLDGYTF. The CDR3 DNA reads TGTGCCAGCAGCCCGTCGGTGTTGGATGGCTACACCTTC.

The chain carries TRBV11-3 and TRBJ2-1; TRBD2 matches 11 bases. Losses at the gene ends were 0 bases for V and 1 base for J; bases not matched to a gene: 8. CDR3 size: 19 residues. Germline V gives CDR1 SGHNT, CDR2 YENEEA. The CDR3 loop reads CASSLDGIAGGPSYNEQFF. The CDR3 nucleotides are TGTGCCAGCAGCTTAGATGGAATAGCGGGAGGGCCATCCTACAATGAGCAGTTCTTC.

This clone showed up just once. J is TRBJ2-3 and V is TRBV14; D might be TRBD1 (6 bases). Trimming removed 4 bases from V and 2 bases from J, with 16 bases in between. The length of the CDR3 is 16 residues. Germline assignment: CDR1 SGHDN and CDR2 FVKESK. As DNA, the CDR3 is TGTGCCAGCAGCCTACAAACAGGGTTCAACACAGATACGCAGTATTTT. Residues: CASSLQTGFNTDTQYF.

This chain uses TRBV3-1 (or the pseudogene TRBV3-2) with TRBJ2-7; 10 positions match TRBD1. Per germline, CDR1 LGHDT and CDR2 YNNKEL (reference sequence). The CDR3 loop spans 14 amino acids. V shed 4 bases and J 4 bases; nucleotides not matched to a gene: 4. DNA for the CDR3: TGTGCCAGCAGCCTGGGACAGGGGAAGTACGAGCAGTACTTC. Its protein is CASSLGQGKYEQYF.

V usage is TRBV5-1 and J usage is TRBJ1-6; D perhaps matches TRBD1 (5 bases). Germline lookup yields CDR1 SGHRS and CDR2 YFSETQ. The CDR3 runs to 16 residues. V was pared by 6 bases and J by 7 bases, with 20 bases between. For the CDR3, the DNA is TGCGCCAGCAAGGATGGCGGGACCCATCAGAATTCACCCCTCCACTTT. It translates to CASKDGGTHQNSPLHF.

The chain links TRBV5-8 to TRBJ2-1; tentatively, D is TRBD1 (5 bases). Germline values: CDR1 SGHTS, CDR2 YDEGEE. This CDR3 contains 17 residues. Trimming removed 0 bases at V and 8 bases at J, with 21 bases between. CDR3: CASSLGALGRSIDEQFF. The CDR3 nucleotides read TGTGCCAGCAGCTTGGGTGCCTTGGGGCGCTCTATCGATGAGCAGTTCTTC.

Worth noting for this clone: The sample contains more than one DNA sequence encoding this CDR3. This rearrangement joins TRBV12-3 or TRBV12-4 to TRBJ2-3; a possible D gene is TRBD2 (6 bases). The CDR3 extends over 12 amino acids. Trimming shortened V by 3 bases and J by 5 bases, and 6 bases separated the two germline ends. The CDR3 nucleotides read TGTGCCAGCAGTTTCGGGGGAGATACGCAGTATTTT. It is translated as CASSFGGDTQYF.

The rearrangement joins TRBV5-4 to TRBJ2-2; no clear D gene. Trimming removed 3 bases at V and 5 bases at J, with 8 bases between. The CDR3 sequence is 13 residues long. Looked up from germline, CDR1 is SGHNT and CDR2 is YYREEE (reference sequence). As DNA, the CDR3 is TGTGCCAGCAGCTCGGGTGGTACCGGGGAGCTGTTTTTT. Translating it yields CASSSGGTGELFF.

The chain recombines TRBV3-1 (or the pseudogene TRBV3-2) with TRBJ1-4; the D gene is possibly TRBD1 (6 bases). The CDR3 is 17 amino acids. V was cut by 4 bases and J by 2 bases, with 17 bases left in between. Germline V lookup: CDR1 LGHDT, CDR2 YNNKEL (reference sequence). The CDR3 protein is CASSLLTGFGTNEKLFF. CDR3 DNA sequence: TGTGCCAGCAGCCTACTGACAGGATTCGGCACTAATGAAAAACTGTTTTTT.

The rearrangement links TRBV19 to TRBJ1-5; a weak D match, TRBD1 (5 bases). CDR1 LNHDA and CDR2 SQIVND come from the germline V gene (reference sequence). V lost 6 bases, J lost 5 bases, and 14 bases lay in between. The CDR3 contains 14 residues. The CDR3 DNA sequence: TGTGCCAGTAGCCCGGGACTTTTCTATCAGCCCCAGCATTTT. Its protein is CASSPGLFYQPQHF.

V and J are TRBV10-3 and TRBJ1-6, with 10 bases that match TRBD1. Germline trimming cut 6 bases from V and 7 bases from J; bases unmatched to any gene: 9. There are 16 residues in the CDR3. The germline gives CDR1 ENHRY, CDR2 SYGVKD. In nucleotides, the CDR3 is TGTGCCATCAGAGACCCGGGACAGGGGCACAATTCACCCCTCCACTTT. Its translation: CAIRDPGQGHNSPLHF.

This rearrangement joins TRBV7-9 to TRBJ2-2; TRBD2 aligns across 10 bases. The germline V gene has CDR1 SEHNR and CDR2 FQNEAQ (reference sequence). This CDR3 contains 16 residues. The trim removed 4 bases at V and 1 base at J, leaving 3 bases unmatched. The CDR3 is CASSSPSGRNTGELFF. CDR3 nucleotide sequence: TGTGCCAGCAGCTCCCCTAGCGGGAGGAACACCGGGGAGCTGTTTTTT.

This chain connects TRBV7-9 to TRBJ2-2; the match to TRBD2 covers 7 bases. Germline assignment: CDR1 SEHNR and CDR2 FQNEAQ (reference sequence). Trimming at V came to 4 bases and at J to 1 base, leaving 3 bases not matched to a gene. This CDR3 has 15 amino acids. The CDR3 loop reads CASSSPGGNTGELFF. CDR3 coding DNA: TGTGCCAGCAGCTCCCCGGGAGGGAACACCGGGGAGCTGTTTTTT.

V usage is TRBV7-9 and J usage is TRBJ2-7, with D tentatively TRBD2 (5 bases). Trimming took off 5 bases at V and 2 bases at J, with 16 bases between the two ends. This CDR3 is 15 amino acids long. The germline gives CDR1 SEHNR, CDR2 FQNEAQ (reference sequence). The CDR3: CASSRLQTNPYEQYF. In nucleotides, the CDR3 is TGTGCCAGCAGCCGCCTGCAGACTAATCCCTACGAGCAGTACTTC.

The rearrangement links TRBV3-1 (or the pseudogene TRBV3-2) to TRBJ2-2; the D gene is possibly TRBD2 (6 bases). CDR3 size: 14 residues. Trimming left V 8 bases short and J 3 bases short, with 13 bases between. Germline V gene lookup returns CDR1 LGHDT and CDR2 YNNKEL (reference sequence). The CDR3 region has the DNA TGTGCCAGCGGGCGGGGCAGGGACACCGGGGAGCTGTTTTTT. It codes for CASGRGRDTGELFF.

V gene TRBV5-1 combines with J gene TRBJ1-2, with D maybe TRBD1 (6 bases). Trimming removed 1 base at V and 3 bases at J, with 13 bases between. Germline loops: CDR1 SGHRS, CDR2 YFSETQ. The CDR3 spans 15 residues. CDR3 DNA sequence: TGCGCCAGCAGCTTGACAGGGAAGTCCGACTATGGCTACACCTTC. This codes for CASSLTGKSDYGYTF.

In its sample, this clone was seen once. V gene TRBV6-4 combines with J gene TRBJ1-1; weak D call: TRBD1 (5 bases). Looked up from germline, CDR1 is MRHNA and CDR2 is SNTAGT. Trimming took 4 bases from V and 0 from J, leaving 6 bases between them. The CDR3 sequence is 13 residues long. The CDR3 bases are TGTGCCAGCAGTGTGGGGCTGAACACTGAAGCTTTCTTT. Translation gives CASSVGLNTEAFF.

The chain employs TRBV7-9 and TRBJ2-7, with 8 bases identical to TRBD2. The CDR3 spans 14 residues. Germline V gene sequence: CDR1 SEHNR, CDR2 FQNEAQ (reference sequence). V gave up 5 bases and J gave up 0 bases; unmatched junction bases: 3. The CDR3 is CASSAGLDSYEQYF. For the CDR3, the DNA is TGTGCCAGCAGCGCGGGACTAGACTCCTACGAGCAGTACTTC.

The chain couples TRBV27 to TRBJ1-4, with 7 bases that match TRBD1. The V gene's germline CDR1 is MNHEY and CDR2 SMNVEV (reference sequence). The CDR3 length is 16 residues. Trimming cost V 3 bases and J 4 bases; bases outside gene matches: 8. CDR3 in DNA: TGTGCCAGCAGTTTCATCCACAGGGGCCTTAATGAAAAACTGTTTTTT. As protein: CASSFIHRGLNEKLFF. Drawing the rest from reference TRBV27 and TRBJ1-4, the complete variable domain is EAQVTQNPRYLITVTGKKLTVTCSQNMNHEYMSWYRQDPGLGLRQIYYSMNVEVTDKGDVPEGYKVSRKEKRNFPLILESPSPNQTSLYFCASSFIHRGLNEKLFFGSGTQLSVL.

The rearrangement links TRBV5-6 to TRBJ1-2, with 10 bases matching TRBD1. Germline trimming cut 4 bases from V and 4 bases from J; bases unmatched to any gene: 7. Germline values: CDR1 SGHDT, CDR2 YYEEEE. The CDR3 covers 15 residues. The DNA of the CDR3 is TGTGCCAGCAGCGGCCCGGGACAGGGGCCCTATGGCTACACCTTC. Its protein product is CASSGPGQGPYGYTF.

Here the CDR3 reads CASSLVQGASGELFF. In DNA, the CDR3 is TGTGCCAGCAGCTTGGTCCAGGGGGCAAGCGGGGAGCTGTTTTTT. The rearrangement uses TRBV5-5 and TRBJ2-2, with 8 bases matching TRBD1. CDR3 size: 15 residues. CDR1 and CDR2 (germline): SGHKS, YYEKEE (reference sequence). V lost 0 bases and J lost 7; bases outside the gene matches: 5.

The chain uses TRBV20-1 and TRBJ2-7; 7 bases match TRBD1. The germline V gene encodes CDR1 DFQATT and CDR2 SNEGSKA (reference sequence). The CDR3 covers 11 residues. With V trimmed by 6 bases and J by 9 bases, 8 bases remained unmatched. The CDR3 protein is CSASTGYGQYF. CDR3 coding DNA: TGCAGTGCATCGACAGGGTATGGGCAGTACTTC.

V usage is TRBV25-1 and J usage is TRBJ1-3; 7 bases match TRBD1. Germline V gene lookup returns CDR1 MGHDK and CDR2 SYGVNS. After removal of 5 bases from V and 7 bases from J, the junction contained 8 bases not matched to a gene. This CDR3 comprises 14 residues. Written as DNA, the CDR3 is TGTGCCAGCAGTCTGTTCGGAGGGGGCAACACCATATATTTT. Protein product: CASSLFGGGNTIYF.

The rearrangement uses TRBV2 and TRBJ1-2; D possibly corresponds to TRBD1 (5 bases). The CDR3 extends over 15 amino acids. V was clipped by 7 bases and J by 4 bases, with 19 bases between them. CDR1 and CDR2 (germline): SNHLY, FYNNEI. In nucleotides, the CDR3 is TGTGCCAGCAAAGCGTCCGGGGGTAAAGGCTATGGCTACACCTTC. It specifies CASKASGGKGYGYTF.

This chain joins TRBV19 and TRBJ2-3, with 8 bases matching TRBD1. CDR1 is LNHDA, CDR2 SQIVND, per germline (reference sequence). V was pared by 7 bases and J by 4 bases, with 7 bases of the junction left unmatched. The CDR3 sequence is 14 residues long. CDR3: CASKRTGYADTQYF. In nucleotides, the CDR3 is TGTGCCAGTAAGAGGACAGGGTACGCAGATACGCAGTATTTT.